This TCR beta chain was identified during a study of T cell responses to AZD1222 COVID-19 vaccine. Study-level results: A rise in Spike-specific TCR breadth and depth followed two AZD1222 doses.

This CDR3 contains 18 residues. The germline V gene has CDR1 MNHEY and CDR2 SVGEGT. Trimming took off 4 bases at V and 0 bases at J, with 22 bases between the two ends. Produced via immunoSEQ multiplex PCR; TCRdb's table is partial and in-frame only. The data hold about 70,000 clones, with 90% observed a single time. As concerns this clone: Its antigen remains unknown.

The chain combines TRBV6-2 or TRBV6-3 with TRBJ2-7, with D possibly matching TRBD2 (7 bases). This TCR came from an adult who received the AZD1222 COVID-19 vaccine. The sample consisted of peripheral blood, taken 28 days after the second AZD1222 dose. The DNA for the CDR3 is TGTGCCAGCAGTTCCGGGGGGCTAAGGCACTTGAGCTCCTACGAGCAGTACTTC. Its translation: CASSSGGLRHLSSYEQYF.